These 20 T cell receptor beta chains were all obtained from the same sample, sequenced in a study of cytomegalovirus exposure and HLA in healthy donors. With 60 Vbeta and 13 Jbeta primers, the PCR was carried out. Generated by immunoSEQ multiplex PCR, the TCRdb table keeps only in-frame clones and is missing some. The profile covers about 190,000 clones, with approximately 79% appearing a single time and around 1.6% taken by the ten largest. What was sequenced was PBMCs. These receptors were taken from a young woman in good health and CMV-seronegative.

DNA for the CDR3: TGTGCCAGCAGTACCCGGACAGGGGGTTGGTCACCCCTCCACTTT. Protein: CASSTRTGGWSPLHF. The chain employs TRBV28 and TRBJ1-6, with TRBD1 matching 10 bases. Germline-derived CDR1 and CDR2 are MDHEN and SYDVKM. The junction had 8 bases not matched to a gene; V was cut back by 5 bases and J by 10 bases. The CDR3 consists of 15 residues.

V and J are TRBV4-1 and TRBJ1-1, with D hard to call. The CDR3 has 15 amino acids. The germline V gene has CDR1 MGHRA and CDR2 YSYEKL. With 4 bases removed from V and 1 base from J, the gap between germline ends came to 13 bases. This CDR3 reads CASSPHQAGNTEAFF. Here the CDR3 DNA reads TGCGCCAGCAGCCCACACCAGGCTGGGAACACTGAAGCTTTCTTT.

The rearrangement links TRBV6-5 to TRBJ2-7, with D perhaps matching TRBD1 (5 bases). With 0 bases removed from V and 7 bases from J, the gap between germline ends came to 13 bases. Per the germline V gene, CDR1 is MNHEY and CDR2 is SVGAGI. The CDR3 has 14 amino acids. The CDR3: CASSYSGRAGEQYF. The DNA for the CDR3 is TGTGCCAGCAGTTACTCGGGCAGGGCAGGAGAGCAGTACTTC.

As DNA, the CDR3 is TGTGCCAGCAGTTCCCCGGGTAGCACTGAAGCTTTCTTT. Its translation is CASSSPGSTEAFF. The chain links TRBV28 to TRBJ1-1, with D hard to call. CDR1 and CDR2 (germline): MDHEN, SYDVKM. V was trimmed by 4 bases and J by 4 bases, leaving 10 bases between them. CDR3 length: 13 residues.

The genes are TRBV5-6 and TRBJ1-5; possible D gene TRBD1, 6 bases. Germline assignment: CDR1 SGHDT and CDR2 YYEEEE. The CDR3 is 16 amino acids. V was cut by 5 bases and J by 0 bases, with 15 bases left in between. DNA for the CDR3: TGTGCCAGCAGTCCAATGGGGGCCGATAGCAATCAGCCCCAGCATTTT. Amino acid sequence: CASSPMGADSNQPQHF. Full variable domain (missing parts from reference TRBV5-6 and TRBJ1-5): DAGVTQSPTHLIKTRGQQVTLRCSPKSGHDTVSWYQQALGQGPQFIFQYYEEEERQRGNFPDRFSGHQFPNYSSELNVNALLLGDSALYLCASSPMGADSNQPQHFGDGTRLSIL.

The chain carries TRBV29-1 and TRBJ1-1; 9 bases are a match to TRBD1. From germline, CDR1 is SQVTM and CDR2 ANQGSEA. Unmatched junction bases numbered 3, after V lost 0 bases and J lost 4 bases. This CDR3 has 14 amino acids. The CDR3 region has the DNA TGCAGCGTTGAAGAGACAGGGGGATTCACTGAAGCTTTCTTT. Protein sequence: CSVEETGGFTEAFF.

This clone occurred a few times. The CDR3 protein is CASSLQGLAESLSYEQYF. The DNA of the CDR3 is TGTGCCAGCAGCCTCCAGGGACTAGCGGAAAGTCTCTCCTACGAGCAGTACTTC. This chain links TRBV7-2 with TRBJ2-7; 11 bases fit TRBD2. The CDR3 extends over 18 amino acids. Germline assignment: CDR1 SGHTA and CDR2 FQGNSA. V gave up 5 bases and J gave up 0 bases; unmatched junction bases: 12.

A word on this clone: Relative to the germline gene, one junction end is altered; a read error may explain this. The genes are TRBV7-9 and TRBJ1-2, with no clear D. CDR1 and CDR2 (germline): SEHNR, FQNEAQ (reference sequence). CDR3 length equals 12 residues. CDR3 sequence: CSSSFNSYGYTF. CDR3 in DNA: TGTTCCAGCAGCTTCAACAGCTATGGCTACACCTTC.

Details on this clone: This sample includes further DNA sequences coding for the same CDR3. V usage is TRBV18 and J usage is TRBJ2-3, with 9 bases aligning to TRBD2. In germline, CDR1 is KGHSH, CDR2 LQKENI. With 1 base clipped from V and 0 bases from J, the junction kept 2 bases outside the gene matches. The CDR3 is 16 amino acids. CDR3 in amino acids: CASSPRLAGSTDTQYF. The CDR3 nucleotides are TGTGCCAGCTCACCACGGCTAGCGGGGAGCACAGATACGCAGTATTTT.

The chain joins TRBV4-1 to TRBJ1-1, with a tentative D call TRBD1 (5 bases). Trimming shortened V by 0 bases and J by 3 bases, and 11 bases separated the two germline ends. From germline, CDR1 is MGHRA and CDR2 YSYEKL. The CDR3 covers 15 residues. The CDR3 nucleotides read TGCGCCAGCAGCCAAGATTCGGGGGAGTACACTGAAGCTTTCTTT. This codes for CASSQDSGEYTEAFF.

This clone appeared once. The chain carries TRBV28 and TRBJ2-7; D unclear. V lost 2 bases, J lost 6 bases, and 11 bases lay in between. Looked up from germline, CDR1 is MDHEN and CDR2 is SYDVKM. This CDR3 is built from 13 residues. CDR3 protein: CASSLARRSEQYF. The CDR3 nucleotides are TGTGCCAGCAGTTTAGCGAGGCGGTCCGAGCAGTACTTC. Combining the CDR3 with reference TRBV28 and TRBJ2-7 gives the whole variable domain DVKVTQSSRYLVKRTGEKVFLECVQDMDHENMFWYRQDPGLGLRLIYFSYDVKMKEKGDIPEGYSVSREKKERFSLILESASTNQTSMYLCASSLARRSEQYFGPGTRLTVT.

V is TRBV10-3 and J is TRBJ1-6; 7 bases agree with TRBD1. Germline CDR1 is ENHRY and CDR2 is SYGVKD. This CDR3 comprises 13 residues. The V and J ends lost 6 bases and 7 bases, in that order; junction bases with no gene match: 3. CDR3 protein: CAISGTENSPLHF. In DNA form, the CDR3 reads TGTGCCATCAGCGGGACAGAGAATTCACCCCTCCACTTT.

The V and J genes are TRBV10-1 and TRBJ2-3, with 9 bases that match TRBD2. This CDR3 has 16 residues. The trim removed 2 bases at V and 1 base at J, leaving 4 bases unmatched. Germline V lookup: CDR1 WNHNN, CDR2 SYGVQD (reference sequence). The CDR3, as DNA: TGCGCCAGCAGTGAGCGGGTAGCGGGGGGCACAGATACGCAGTATTTT. Its translation: CASSERVAGGTDTQYF.

The chain couples TRBV7-2 to TRBJ1-4; no firm D call. There are 12 residues in the CDR3. Trimming pared 3 bases from V and 5 bases from J, leaving 4 bases between. Germline CDR1 SGHTA, CDR2 FQGNSA. The CDR3 loop is CASSLQNEKLFF. The CDR3 nucleotides read TGTGCCAGCAGCTTGCAGAATGAAAAACTGTTTTTT.

The chain uses TRBV6-1 and TRBJ1-4; weak D call: TRBD1 (5 bases). CDR1 and CDR2 (germline): MNHNS, SASEGT. The length of the CDR3 is 13 residues. The V gene lost 6 bases and the J gene lost 7 bases, with 12 bases spanning the gap. For the CDR3, the DNA is TGTGCCAGCAGCGGCTCAAGGGGTGAAAAACTGTTTTTT. Translating gives CASSGSRGEKLFF.

This clone has only a few counts. The chain recombines TRBV4-1 with TRBJ1-3; no reliable D call. CDR3 length: 15 residues. The germline gives CDR1 MGHRA, CDR2 YSYEKL. V lost 4 bases and J lost 0, with 10 bases in between. In DNA form, the CDR3 reads TGCGCCAGCAGCCTGCGGCGGGGCTCTGGAAACACCATATATTTT. Its protein product is CASSLRRGSGNTIYF.

This clone has more than one count but fewer than ten. V and J are TRBV7-2 and TRBJ2-3, with a weak D call TRBD2 (6 bases). Germline V CDR1 and CDR2: SGHTA, FQGNSA. V lost 3 bases to trimming and J lost 1 base, with 14 bases between them. This CDR3 comprises 16 residues. The CDR3 loop is CASSLQSGSGTDTQYF. The DNA of the CDR3 is TGTGCCAGCAGCTTGCAGAGCGGGTCTGGCACAGATACGCAGTATTTT.

Comments on this clone: The same CDR3 arises from other DNA sequences in this sample as well. The gene calls are TRBV15 and TRBJ2-7; possible D gene TRBD2, 5 bases. V gave up 0 bases and J gave up 4 bases, with 7 bases separating them. Germline V gene data show CDR1 as LNHNV and CDR2 as YYDKDF (reference sequence). The CDR3 length is 13 residues. The CDR3 sequence is CATSRDRGYEQYF. CDR3 nucleotides: TGTGCCACCAGCAGAGATCGGGGTTACGAGCAGTACTTC.

This rearrangement joins TRBV7-2 to TRBJ2-1, with 7 bases lining up with TRBD2. The CDR3 covers 16 residues. Germline V gene data show CDR1 as SGHTA and CDR2 as FQGNSA. The trim removed 0 bases at V and 0 bases at J, leaving 2 bases unmatched. DNA of the CDR3: TGTGCCAGCAGCTTAGCGGGAGGGGTCTCCTACAATGAGCAGTTCTTC. Translation: CASSLAGGVSYNEQFF.

The CDR3 nucleotides are TGTGCCAGCAGCTCGGCGGGAGGGCCAACAGATACGCAGTATTTT. Its translation: CASSSAGGPTDTQYF. The genes are TRBV7-6 and TRBJ2-3; TRBD2 agrees at 9 bases. Germline V gives CDR1 SGHVS, CDR2 FNYEAQ. The CDR3 consists of 15 residues. Trimming at V came to 4 bases and at J to 3 bases, leaving 5 bases not matched to a gene.